This T cell receptor (beta chain) was retrieved from a study of technical replicates of blood from several donors. Data came from immunoSEQ multiplex PCR; TCRdb stores just in-frame clones and leaves some out. The repertoire has over 75,000 clones, 95% to 98% of them found once; the top ten carry roughly 0.17%. Germline CDR1 is SQVTM and CDR2 is ANQGSEA. Trimming at V came to 2 bases and at J to 9 bases, leaving 30 bases not matched to a gene. The length of the CDR3 is 22 residues. This receptor was identified in a human donor in good health. This chain links TRBV29-1 with TRBJ2-1, with 11 positions matching TRBD2. The sequencing input was T cells isolated from PBMCs. In DNA, the CDR3 is TGCAGCGTTGAATTCCGATATCTAGCGGGGGGCCTCAATCTAGCGGGGGGCTCTGAGCAGTTCTTC. Its protein is CSVEFRYLAGGLNLAGGSEQFF.